The 23 T cell receptor beta chains below come from one sample, sequenced in a study of cytomegalovirus exposure and HLA in healthy donors. The PCR made use of 60 Vbeta and 13 Jbeta primers. Assay: immunoSEQ multiplex PCR; the TCRdb copy retains only in-frame clones and omits some. This sample has some 40,000 clones, with 60% to 70% found just once. Sequenced input: PBMCs. The receptors derive from a man aged 35-49 years in good health and CMV-seronegative.

This chain uses TRBV18 with TRBJ1-2; D gene unclear. The V and J ends lost 0 bases and 3 bases respectively, with 5 bases between them. The CDR3 runs 13 residues. Per germline, CDR1 KGHSH and CDR2 LQKENI. For the CDR3, the DNA is TGTGCCAGCTCACCACCCGGTGACTATGGCTACACCTTC. It codes for CASSPPGDYGYTF.

The CDR3: CASSLSGPYEQYF. The CDR3 DNA follows: TGTGCCAGCAGTTTATCTGGGCCCTACGAGCAGTACTTC. V is TRBV27 and J is TRBJ2-7; D remains ambiguous. The CDR3 totals 13 residues. Trimming removed 0 bases at V and 2 bases at J, with 5 bases between. Germline CDR1 MNHEY, CDR2 SMNVEV (reference sequence).

To note about this clone: The conserved phenylalanine or tryptophan is not found at the CDR3 terminus, so this likely reflects a read error. This chain links TRBV4-3 with TRBJ1-2; no clear D gene. V was clipped by 0 bases and J by 6 bases, with 14 bases between them. Germline CDR1 and CDR2: LGHNA and YSLEER. The CDR3 extends over 15 amino acids. In DNA, the CDR3 is TGCGCCAGCAGCCAAGATCCGGAGGGCGGCGATGGCTACACCCTC. Translating gives CASSQDPEGGDGYTL.

This chain connects TRBV19 to TRBJ1-6; 9 bases line up with TRBD1. CDR3 length equals 15 residues. The J segment lost 1 base and the V segment lost 6 bases, leaving 1 base of the junction unmatched. The germline gives CDR1 LNHDA, CDR2 SQIVND (reference sequence). CDR3 sequence reads: CASRDRGSYNSPLHF. The CDR3 nucleotides read TGTGCCAGTAGAGACAGGGGGTCCTATAATTCACCCCTCCACTTT.

This chain joins TRBV7-9 and TRBJ2-2, with D possibly being TRBD2 (7 bases). V was clipped by 2 bases and J by 0 bases, with 13 bases between them. The CDR3 is 17 amino acids. Germline CDR1 and CDR2: SEHNR and FQNEAQ (reference sequence). CDR3 sequence: CASSLRRGAANTGELFF. In DNA form, the CDR3 reads TGTGCCAGCAGCTTACGACGGGGGGCGGCGAACACCGGGGAGCTGTTTTTT.

The CDR3 sequence is CASSDGASTDTQYF. In DNA form, the CDR3 reads TGTGCCAGCAGTGATGGGGCTAGCACAGATACGCAGTATTTT. The J gene is TRBJ2-3, the V gene TRBV25-1; D might be TRBD1 (5 bases). The CDR3 covers 14 residues. Germline V CDR1 and CDR2: MGHDK, SYGVNS. Between the trimmed V and J ends, which lost 3 bases and 0 bases, there was a span of 7 bases.

The J gene is TRBJ1-1, the V gene TRBV5-4; TRBD1 agrees at 9 bases. Germline CDR1 SGHNT, CDR2 YYREEE (reference sequence). With V trimmed by 4 bases and J by 7 bases, 5 bases remained unmatched. This CDR3 comprises 13 residues. CDR3 loop: CASSQTGGVEAFF. As DNA, the CDR3 is TGTGCCAGCAGCCAGACAGGGGGGGTTGAAGCTTTCTTT. Looking up the rest from reference TRBV5-4 and TRBJ1-1 gives the full variable domain: ETGVTQSPTHLIKTRGQQVTLRCSSQSGHNTVSWYQQALGQGPQFIFQYYREEENGRGNFPPRFSGLQFPNYSSELNVNALELDDSALYLCASSQTGGVEAFFGQGTRLTVV.

The rearrangement links TRBV4-2 to TRBJ2-7; 10 bases are a match to TRBD1. V was clipped by 1 base and J by 6 bases; unmatched bases: 12. The CDR3 extends over 17 amino acids. CDR1 and CDR2 from the germline V gene are LGHNA and YNFKEQ. For the CDR3, the DNA is TGTGCCAGCAGCCAAGTAGTCGTTGGGACAGGGGACGGCGAGCAGTACTTC. This translates into CASSQVVVGTGDGEQYF.

The chain couples TRBV6-1 to TRBJ2-7, with TRBD2 identical over 12 bases. CDR1 is MNHNS and CDR2 is SASEGT in the germline V gene. The trim removed 6 bases at V and 6 bases at J, leaving 6 bases unmatched. The length of the CDR3 is 14 residues. CDR3 coding DNA: TGTGCCAGCAGCCCGCCGGGACTAGCGGGCGAGCAGTACTTC. It specifies CASSPPGLAGEQYF.

This chain connects TRBV28 to TRBJ2-7; 7 bases match TRBD1. Germline V lookup: CDR1 MDHEN, CDR2 SYDVKM. V lost 5 bases, J lost 4 bases, and 14 bases stayed unmatched. There are 16 residues in the CDR3. CDR3 bases: TGTGCCAGCAGTCCCTTCCCCGGGACAGACAGTTACGAGCAGTACTTC. Protein sequence: CASSPFPGTDSYEQYF. The full variable domain, with the rest looked up from reference TRBV28 and TRBJ2-7, is DVKVTQSSRYLVKRTGEKVFLECVQDMDHENMFWYRQDPGLGLRLIYFSYDVKMKEKGDIPEGYSVSREKKERFSLILESASTNQTSMYLCASSPFPGTDSYEQYFGPGTRLTVT.

The CDR3 region is CAIGRISGAFF. The DNA for the CDR3 is TGTGCCATCGGTCGGATCTCGGGAGCTTTCTTT. The chain couples TRBV28 to TRBJ1-1, with no clear D. Germline CDR1 and CDR2: MDHEN and SYDVKM. This CDR3 has 11 amino acids. With 10 bases removed from V and 10 bases from J, the gap between germline ends came to 16 bases.

The count of this clone is one. This rearrangement joins TRBV7-9 to TRBJ2-3; possibly TRBD1 for D (6 bases). Per the germline V gene, CDR1 is SEHNR and CDR2 is FQNEAQ (reference sequence). Trimming cost V 5 bases and J 5 bases, with 8 bases left between them. This CDR3 contains 12 residues. CDR3 nucleotides: TGTGCCAGCAGCCCCAGGGGAGATACGCAGTATTTT. Translation: CASSPRGDTQYF.

For the CDR3, the DNA is TGTGCCTGGATCCCAGGGGATAGGGCACCCCTCCACTTT. Amino acids: CAWIPGDRAPLHF. This chain links TRBV30 with TRBJ1-6, with D perhaps TRBD1 (6 bases). Germline CDR1 and CDR2: GTSNPN and SVGIG (reference sequence). The CDR3 has 13 residues. V dropped 4 bases and J dropped 11 bases, with 15 bases sitting between them. The variable domain in full, completed from reference TRBV30 and TRBJ1-6, reads SQTIHQWPATLVQPVGSPLSLECTVEGTSNPNLYWYRQAAGRGLQLLFYSVGIGQISSEVPQNLSASRPQDRQFILSSKKLLLSDSGFYLCAWIPGDRAPLHFGNGTRLTVT.

The V gene is TRBV5-1, the J gene TRBJ1-4; D remains ambiguous. The CDR3 is made up of 14 amino acids. Germline lookup yields CDR1 SGHRS and CDR2 YFSETQ. Between the trimmed V and J ends, which lost 0 bases and 7 bases, there was a span of 10 bases. The CDR3 loop is CASSLAFEGEKLFF. Here the CDR3 DNA reads TGCGCCAGCAGCTTGGCTTTCGAGGGTGAAAAACTGTTTTTT.

This sequence joins TRBV2 and TRBJ1-1; D not certain. This CDR3 has 10 residues. The germline V gene encodes CDR1 SNHLY and CDR2 FYNNEI. Trimming left V 8 bases short and J 8 bases short, with 9 bases between. CDR3 sequence reads: CASVAREAFF. The CDR3 coding sequence is TGTGCCAGCGTGGCGCGGGAAGCTTTCTTT. The full variable domain, its missing parts supplied by reference TRBV2 and TRBJ1-1, is EPEVTQTPSHQVTQMGQEVILRCVPISNHLYFYWYRQILGQKVEFLVSFYNNEISEKSEIFDDQFSVERPDGSNFTLKIRSTKLEDSAMYFCASVAREAFFGQGTRLTVV.

This clone has a single count. The V gene is TRBV11-1, the J gene TRBJ1-1; TRBD1 is a possible D gene (6 bases). Germline assignment: CDR1 SGHAT and CDR2 FQDESV (reference sequence). CDR3 length: 14 amino acids. V was pared by 2 bases and J by 1 base, with 8 bases between. The CDR3 DNA sequence: TGTGCCAGCAGCTTATCCAGGGGGAACACTGAAGCTTTCTTT. This translates into CASSLSRGNTEAFF.

CDR3: CASSRDRDGEAFF. The CDR3, as DNA: TGTGCCAGCAGCCGCGACAGGGACGGTGAAGCTTTCTTT. The rearrangement links TRBV6-6 to TRBJ1-1; the match to TRBD1 covers 7 bases. The junction had 8 bases not matched to a gene; V was cut back by 6 bases and J by 7 bases. The CDR3 runs 13 residues. CDR1 and CDR2 from the germline V gene are MNHNY and SVGAGI (reference sequence).

This CDR3 is CASSSTARYEQYF. The CDR3 region has the DNA TGTGCCAGCAGTTCGACAGCGCGCTACGAGCAGTACTTC. The chain has TRBV27 and TRBJ2-7; TRBD1 is a possible D gene (5 bases). CDR1 and CDR2 (germline): MNHEY, SMNVEV (reference sequence). V lost 4 bases and J lost 3, with 10 bases in between. CDR3 length equals 13 residues.

The V and J genes are TRBV7-3 and TRBJ2-2; TRBD1 matches at 11 bases. Germline values: CDR1 SGHTA, CDR2 FQGTGA. The CDR3 totals 19 residues. J gave up 5 bases and V 8 bases, and 19 bases lay outside the gene matches. CDR3: CASPRVSDRGRGETGELFF. The CDR3 bases are TGTGCCAGCCCAAGGGTGTCGGACAGGGGGCGCGGAGAGACCGGGGAGCTGTTTTTT. Combining the CDR3 with reference TRBV7-3 and TRBJ2-2 gives the whole variable domain GAGVSQTPSNKVTEKGKYVELRCDPISGHTALYWYRQSLGQGPEFLIYFQGTGAADDSGLPNDRFFAVRPEGSVSTLKIQRTERGDSAVYLCASPRVSDRGRGETGELFFGEGSRLTVL.

This sequence joins TRBV2 and TRBJ2-1; 12 bases are shared with TRBD2. Germline lookup yields CDR1 SNHLY and CDR2 FYNNEI. V lost 6 bases, J lost 6 bases, and 6 bases stayed unmatched. The CDR3 loop spans 15 amino acids. The CDR3 DNA is TGTGCCAGCAGCTTACTAGCGGGGGGCGTCAATGAGCAGTTCTTC. It specifies CASSLLAGGVNEQFF.

V and J are TRBV10-3 and TRBJ1-6; tentative D call: TRBD1 (5 bases). V was pared by 2 bases and J by 7 bases, with 15 bases between. The CDR3 totals 16 residues. Germline V gene sequence: CDR1 ENHRY, CDR2 SYGVKD. The DNA for the CDR3 is TGTGCCATCAGTGAGCAATCGGCAGGGCGAAATTCACCCCTCCACTTT. This codes for CAISEQSAGRNSPLHF.

The rearrangement uses TRBV30 and TRBJ2-1; tentatively, D is TRBD1 (6 bases). CDR1 is GTSNPN, CDR2 SVGIG, per germline (reference sequence). The CDR3 is made up of 14 amino acids. V lost 1 base and J lost 5, with 12 bases in between. CDR3 region: CAWSAGVGDNEQFF. The CDR3 DNA sequence: TGTGCCTGGAGTGCAGGGGTGGGGGACAATGAGCAGTTCTTC. The entire variable domain, with the rest obtained from reference TRBV30 and TRBJ2-1, is as follows: SQTIHQWPATLVQPVGSPLSLECTVEGTSNPNLYWYRQAAGRGLQLLFYSVGIGQISSEVPQNLSASRPQDRQFILSSKKLLLSDSGFYLCAWSAGVGDNEQFFGPGTRLTVL.

This chain joins TRBV9 and TRBJ1-2; 7 positions agree with TRBD1. This CDR3 has 14 amino acids. Germline-derived CDR1 and CDR2 are SGDLS and YYNGEE. Unmatched junction bases numbered 4, after V lost 3 bases and J lost 2 bases. DNA of the CDR3: TGTGCCAGCAGCGGCCACAGGGGAAACTATGGCTACACCTTC. Translated: CASSGHRGNYGYTF.